These 14 T cell receptor beta chains were all obtained from the same sample, sequenced in a study of early T cells in non-severe SARS-CoV-2 infection. TCRdb re-analysed the 5' RACE reads in MiXCR, keeping a single row per CDR3 protein. Found here are tens of thousands of distinct CDR3 sequences, 9.5% to 15% of them singletons; the top ten hold approximately 1.1%. Source: whole blood, taken at baseline. The receptors were gathered from an adult who was a healthcare worker with PCR-confirmed SARS-CoV-2 infection or an uninfected control (not recorded which). The donor label of this sample is uncertain.

The rearrangement links TRBV6-5 to TRBJ1-5, with TRBD1 matching over 7 bases. Germline V gene sequence: CDR1 MNHEY, CDR2 SVGAGI. With 5 bases clipped from V and 0 bases from J, the junction kept 4 bases outside the gene matches. This CDR3 is 15 amino acids long. The CDR3 protein is CASSKTGSSNQPQHF. CDR3 DNA sequence: TGTGCCAGCAGTAAGACAGGGTCTAGCAATCAGCCCCAGCATTTT.

This clonotype was counted a few times. The gene calls are TRBV14 and TRBJ2-5; TRBD2 is a possible D gene (5 bases). V lost 4 bases and J lost 2, with 14 bases in between. This CDR3 comprises 15 residues. CDR1 is SGHDN and CDR2 is FVKESK in the germline V gene. This CDR3 is CASSPGVANQETQYF. CDR3 bases: TGTGCCAGCAGCCCCGGGGTAGCTAATCAAGAGACCCAGTACTTC.

Only a few counts were recorded for this clonotype. The chain uses TRBV12-3 or TRBV12-4 and TRBJ2-1, with 7 bases identical to TRBD1. V trimming: 5 bases; J trimming: 2 bases; junction bases outside the gene matches: 9. The CDR3 loop spans 16 amino acids. The CDR3 protein is CASSGRTGDTYNEQFF. The CDR3 bases are TGTGCCAGCAGTGGACGGACAGGTGATACCTACAATGAGCAGTTCTTC.

This clonotype has a count of ten or more. The J gene is TRBJ1-2, the V gene TRBV6-2 or TRBV6-3; D remains unclear. V lost 6 bases and J lost 1, with 12 bases in between. The germline V gene encodes CDR1 MNHEY and CDR2 SVGEGT. This CDR3 has 14 amino acids. The CDR3 sequence is CASRPDALNYGYTF. The CDR3 nucleotides are TGTGCCAGCAGACCGGACGCGCTTAACTATGGCTACACCTTC.

This clonotype was picked up a small number of times. The chain employs TRBV11-2 and TRBJ2-5; 9 bases line up with TRBD2. Germline values: CDR1 SGHAT, CDR2 FQNNGV. This CDR3 comprises 14 residues. V was clipped by 10 bases and J by 2 bases; unmatched bases: 8. CDR3 amino acids: CATSGLARQETQYF. The CDR3 DNA reads TGTGCCACCTCGGGACTAGCTCGACAAGAGACCCAGTACTTC. The full variable domain, in which reference TRBV11-2 and TRBJ2-5 provide the parts outside the CDR3, is EAGVAQSPRYKIIEKRQSVAFWCNPISGHATLYWYQQILGQGPKLLIQFQNNGVVDDSQLPKDRFSAERLKGVDSTLKIQPAKLEDSAVYLCATSGLARQETQYFGPGTRLLVL.

This clonotype appeared a few times. V gene TRBV6-1 combines with J gene TRBJ1-6; 9 bases are shared with TRBD1. Per the germline V gene, CDR1 is MNHNS and CDR2 is SASEGT. V was pared by 6 bases and J by 9 bases, with 3 bases of the junction left unmatched. This CDR3 region has 13 residues. In DNA form, the CDR3 reads TGTGCCAGCAGAGAGACAGGGGGTTCACCCCTCCACTTT. It specifies CASRETGGSPLHF.

J is TRBJ2-5 and V is TRBV5-1; 9 bases are a match to TRBD1. V was pared by 4 bases and J by 4 bases, with 5 bases of the junction left unmatched. CDR1 is SGHRS, CDR2 YFSETQ, per germline. This CDR3 has 14 residues. DNA for the CDR3: TGCGCCAGCAGCAGATCACAGGGGGCAGAGACCCAGTACTTC. Protein product: CASSRSQGAETQYF. The whole variable domain, remainder taken from reference TRBV5-1 and TRBJ2-5, is KAGVTQTPRYLIKTRGQQVTLSCSPISGHRSVSWYQQTPGQGLQFLFEYFSETQRNKGNFPGRFSGRQFSNSRSEMNVSTLELGDSALYLCASSRSQGAETQYFGPGTRLLVL.

The V call is TRBV6-1, the J call TRBJ1-6; D is perhaps TRBD1 (5 bases). The CDR3 is made up of 14 amino acids. Germline V gene data show CDR1 as MNHNS and CDR2 as SASEGT. V was trimmed by 7 bases and J by 4 bases, leaving 11 bases between them. Written as DNA, the CDR3 is TGTGCCAGCATCACAGGTTCATATAATTCACCCCTCCACTTT. Translating it yields CASITGSYNSPLHF.

J is TRBJ2-3 and V is TRBV5-1, with D perhaps matching TRBD1 (6 bases). Between the trimmed V and J ends, which lost 0 bases and 0 bases, there was a span of 11 bases. CDR3 length equals 16 residues. Germline lookup yields CDR1 SGHRS and CDR2 YFSETQ. CDR3 loop: CASSLGTVSSTDTQYF. The DNA for the CDR3 is TGCGCCAGCAGCTTGGGGACAGTTTCTAGCACAGATACGCAGTATTTT.

This clonotype turned up a few times. The genes are TRBV18 and TRBJ1-5, with 9 bases aligning to TRBD1. This CDR3 spans 14 amino acids. The V segment lost 3 bases and the J segment 4 bases; nucleotides outside the gene matches: 1. Per germline, CDR1 KGHSH and CDR2 LQKENI. The CDR3 spells CASSPTGGNQPQHF. Here the CDR3 DNA reads TGTGCCAGCTCACCGACAGGGGGTAATCAGCCCCAGCATTTT.

This CDR3 is CASSLYWGETQYF. CDR3 nucleotide sequence: TGTGCCAGCAGCCTATACTGGGGAGAGACCCAGTACTTC. The chain uses TRBV7-6 and TRBJ2-5; D remains unclear. The V and J ends lost 5 bases and 4 bases respectively, with 11 bases between them. The germline V gene encodes CDR1 SGHVS and CDR2 FNYEAQ. CDR3 size: 13 residues. Based on the CDR3 plus reference TRBV7-6 and TRBJ2-5, the full variable domain is GAGVSQSPRYKVTKRGQDVALRCDPISGHVSLYWYRQALGQGPEFLTYFNYEAQQDKSGLPNDRFSAERPEGSISTLTIQRTEQRDSAMYRCASSLYWGETQYFGPGTRLLVL.

This clonotype showed up just a few times. V usage is TRBV27 and J usage is TRBJ2-3; TRBD1 matches at 7 bases. Germline CDR1 MNHEY, CDR2 SMNVEV (reference sequence). J lost 6 bases, V lost 5 bases, and 8 bases had no gene match. The CDR3 spans 14 residues. CDR3 DNA sequence: TGTGCCAGCAGTCACAGGGGTCCTAATGATACGCAGTATTTT. Amino acid sequence: CASSHRGPNDTQYF.

This clonotype showed up just a few times. V gene TRBV12-3 or TRBV12-4 combines with J gene TRBJ1-2; D not certain. The length of the CDR3 is 14 residues. V lost 3 bases and J 4 bases, leaving 12 bases between the germline ends. Here the CDR3 DNA reads TGTGCCAGCAGTTTGAGGTCTTCGGGCTATGGCTACACCTTC. It yields the protein CASSLRSSGYGYTF.

The chain carries TRBV3-1 and TRBJ2-5; possible D gene TRBD1, 5 bases. This CDR3 is 12 amino acids long. Germline-derived CDR1 and CDR2 are LGHDT and YNNKEL (reference sequence). The ends were cut back, 11 bases at V and 5 bases at J, with 15 bases in the middle. The CDR3 DNA follows: TGTGCCGCAGGGTCCCTCGGGGAGACCCAGTACTTC. As protein: CAAGSLGETQYF.